This note documents a single TCR beta chain sequence. The antigen remains undetermined. This entry is derived from a study of graft-versus-host responses after intestinal transplantation. Study summary: Transplants were multivisceral, liver-intestinal, or isolated intestinal. After anti-thymocyte globulin induction, recipients took tacrolimus and steroids for about 3 years.

Germline CDR1 SGHTA, CDR2 FQGNSA. This CDR3 is 13 amino acids long. The V gene lost 5 bases and the J gene lost 3 bases, with 9 bases spanning the gap. Study-level results: Within the allografts of patients who had graft-donor T cell macrochimerism, graft-versus-host to host-versus-graft clonal ratios were high.

Assay: immunoSEQ multiplex PCR; the TCRdb copy retains only in-frame clones and omits some. The sample comprises 45,000 to 50,000 clones, about 93% of which are singletons, and under 7.5% rests with the top ten. J is TRBJ2-3 and V is TRBV7-2; D is undetermined. The starting material was PBMCs, obtained around 820 days after a first intestinal transplant, on the day of a second. The sequence derives from a human patient who received an intestinal transplant, so some T cells may come from the graft donor. CDR3 nucleotides: TGTGCCAGCAGCCCCATCCCAACAGATACGCAGTATTTT. Translating it yields CASSPIPTDTQYF.